This passage covers 15 T cell receptor beta chains from one sample sequenced in a study of T cell responses to AZD1222 COVID-19 vaccine. Using immunoSEQ multiplex PCR, the repertoire was profiled, and TCRdb retains in-frame clones only, with some absent. This repertoire shows 100,000 to 140,000 clones, approximately 92% found once; its top ten account for over 7%. Sequenced here: peripheral blood, sampled 28 days after the second AZD1222 dose. These receptors all stem from an adult who received the AZD1222 COVID-19 vaccine.

The chain joins TRBV5-1 to TRBJ1-1; the match to TRBD1 covers 8 bases. Germline CDR1 is SGHRS and CDR2 is YFSETQ. Trimming at V came to 0 bases and at J to 0 bases, leaving 4 bases not matched to a gene. The CDR3 sequence is 16 residues long. The CDR3 DNA sequence: TGCGCCAGCAGCTTGGCGACAGGGGCGGTGAACACTGAAGCTTTCTTT. This gives the protein CASSLATGAVNTEAFF.

The gene calls are TRBV11-2 and TRBJ2-1, with 8 positions matching TRBD2. J was trimmed by 3 bases and V by 1 base; bases with no gene match: 8. The CDR3 runs 17 residues. Germline loops: CDR1 SGHAT, CDR2 FQNNGV. The CDR3 loop is CASSLGMGLGHYNEQFF. The DNA for the CDR3 is TGTGCCAGCAGCTTAGGTATGGGACTAGGGCACTACAATGAGCAGTTCTTC.

A single count supports this clone. The CDR3 DNA reads TGTGCCAGCAGCCTCTCCGAAGGGGATGGCTACACCTTC. Its protein product is CASSLSEGDGYTF. The chain recombines TRBV7-9 with TRBJ1-2, with D perhaps TRBD1 (5 bases). Germline-derived CDR1 and CDR2 are SEHNR and FQNEAQ (reference sequence). This CDR3 contains 13 residues. Trimming left V 5 bases short and J 6 bases short, with 13 bases between.

The table lists this clone with a few counts. The V gene is TRBV27, the J gene TRBJ2-3; D perhaps matches TRBD2 (5 bases). The V and J ends lost 6 bases and 8 bases respectively, with 18 bases between them. CDR1 and CDR2 from the germline V gene are MNHEY and SMNVEV (reference sequence). The CDR3 has 14 amino acids. This CDR3 reads CASRMGTPAGTQYF. CDR3 bases: TGTGCCAGCAGGATGGGAACCCCGGCGGGTACGCAGTATTTT.

The chain joins TRBV4-1 to TRBJ1-4; perhaps TRBD1 as D (5 bases). The CDR3 loop spans 15 amino acids. V lost 0 bases and J 8 bases, leaving 13 bases between the germline ends. The germline CDR1 and CDR2 sequences are MGHRA and YSYEKL. For the CDR3, the DNA is TGCGCCAGCAGCCAAGATAGGGTGGGGGGAGAAAAACTGTTTTTT. It codes for CASSQDRVGGEKLFF.

This rearrangement joins TRBV10-2 to TRBJ1-5; 8 bases are shared with TRBD1. The length of the CDR3 is 13 residues. CDR1 and CDR2 from the germline V gene are WSHSY and SAAADI. V gave up 7 bases and J gave up 7 bases; unmatched junction bases: 6. CDR3 sequence (DNA): TGCGCCAGCACTCAGGGGGCTGGGCAGCCCCAGCATTTT. Protein: CASTQGAGQPQHF.

The chain uses TRBV27 and TRBJ1-2; the D gene is possibly TRBD1 (6 bases). Germline V gene sequence: CDR1 MNHEY, CDR2 SMNVEV (reference sequence). V lost 1 base, J lost 5 bases, and 11 bases lay in between. This CDR3 comprises 14 residues. This chain's CDR3 is CASSLYRAGYGYTF. In DNA form, the CDR3 reads TGTGCCAGCAGTTTATACAGGGCGGGTTATGGCTACACCTTC.

The chain has TRBV5-4 and TRBJ2-1, with unresolved D. Germline V gene sequence: CDR1 SGHNT, CDR2 YYREEE (reference sequence). This CDR3 is built from 11 residues. V was trimmed by 0 bases and J by 9 bases, leaving 4 bases between them. The CDR3: CASSLVGEQFF. The CDR3 coding sequence is TGTGCCAGCAGCTTGGTAGGTGAGCAGTTCTTC.

For the CDR3, the DNA is TGTGCCAGCAGTGCAGCCTTACTACCCTACGAGCAGTACTTC. This codes for CASSAALLPYEQYF. The chain has TRBV6-1 and TRBJ2-7; D uncertain. Germline values: CDR1 MNHNS, CDR2 SASEGT. The V and J ends lost 4 bases and 2 bases respectively, with 12 bases between them. The CDR3 is 14 amino acids.

V and J are TRBV3-1 (or the pseudogene TRBV3-2) and TRBJ1-1, with D possibly TRBD1 on 5 matching bases. Germline-derived CDR1 and CDR2 are LGHDT and YNNKEL (reference sequence). There are 16 residues in the CDR3. V lost 2 bases and J lost 0, with 13 bases in between. In nucleotides, the CDR3 is TGTGCCAGCAGCCAATACCGGGGGATCATGAACACTGAAGCTTTCTTT. Translated: CASSQYRGIMNTEAFF.

This chain connects TRBV18 to TRBJ1-3; D is possibly TRBD1 (5 bases). This CDR3 contains 14 residues. Between the trimmed V and J ends, which lost 3 bases and 2 bases, there was a span of 8 bases. In germline, CDR1 is KGHSH, CDR2 LQKENI. The CDR3 DNA reads as TGTGCCAGCTCACCTAAGACAGCTGGAAACACCATATATTTT. This codes for CASSPKTAGNTIYF.

V is TRBV11-2 and J is TRBJ2-1; the D gene could be TRBD1 or TRBD2 (5 bases each). The CDR3 is 15 amino acids. Per the germline V gene, CDR1 is SGHAT and CDR2 is FQNNGV. Trimming took off 4 bases at V and 8 bases at J, with 18 bases between the two ends. CDR3 loop: CASSWRWAGYDEQFF. As DNA, the CDR3 is TGTGCCAGCAGCTGGAGGTGGGCAGGGTACGATGAGCAGTTCTTC.

V is TRBV2 and J is TRBJ2-7, with 8 bases fitting TRBD2. Germline loops: CDR1 SNHLY, CDR2 FYNNEI. Losses at the gene ends were 5 bases for V and 2 bases for J; bases not matched to a gene: 8. CDR3 length equals 15 residues. The CDR3 nucleotides read TGTGCCAGCAGTATGCAGGGCGGGGGGACCTACGAGCAGTACTTC. Protein sequence: CASSMQGGGTYEQYF.

J is TRBJ2-5 and V is TRBV5-1; 9 nucleotides align to TRBD2. The V gene end was trimmed by 2 bases and the J gene end by 5 bases; junction bases not matched to a gene: 7. Germline V gene sequence: CDR1 SGHRS, CDR2 YFSETQ. CDR3 length: 15 amino acids. The CDR3 DNA follows: TGCGCCAGCAGCTTTAGCGGGAGAGGTCGGGAGACCCAGTACTTC. This encodes CASSFSGRGRETQYF.

The chain is built from TRBV5-8 and TRBJ1-1, with a possible D match to TRBD1 (5 bases). V gave up 2 bases and J gave up 0 bases, with 8 bases separating them. The CDR3 sequence is 14 residues long. Looked up from germline, CDR1 is SGHTS and CDR2 is YDEGEE. CDR3 residues: CASSLQVMNTEAFF. CDR3 in DNA: TGTGCCAGCAGCTTACAGGTGATGAACACTGAAGCTTTCTTT.